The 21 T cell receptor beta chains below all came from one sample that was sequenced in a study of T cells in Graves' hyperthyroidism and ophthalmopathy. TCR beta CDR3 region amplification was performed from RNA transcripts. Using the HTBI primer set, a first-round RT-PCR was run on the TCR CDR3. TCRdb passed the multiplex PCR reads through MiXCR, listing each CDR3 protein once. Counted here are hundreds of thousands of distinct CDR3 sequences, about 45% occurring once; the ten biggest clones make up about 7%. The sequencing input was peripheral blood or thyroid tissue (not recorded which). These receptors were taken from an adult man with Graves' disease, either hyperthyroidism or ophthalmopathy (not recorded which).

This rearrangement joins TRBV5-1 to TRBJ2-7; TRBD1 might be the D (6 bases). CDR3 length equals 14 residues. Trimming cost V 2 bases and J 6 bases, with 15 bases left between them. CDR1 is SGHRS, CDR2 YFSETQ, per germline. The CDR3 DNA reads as TGCGCCAGCAGCTTCGGGCAGGGGTCGGTCGAGCAGTACTTC. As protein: CASSFGQGSVEQYF.

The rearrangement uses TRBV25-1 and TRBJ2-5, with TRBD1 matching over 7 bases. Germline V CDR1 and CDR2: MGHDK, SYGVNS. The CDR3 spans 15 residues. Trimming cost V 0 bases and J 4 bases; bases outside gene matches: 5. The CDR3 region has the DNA TGTGCCAGCAGTGAATATACAGGGGTCGGAGAGACCCAGTACTTC. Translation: CASSEYTGVGETQYF.

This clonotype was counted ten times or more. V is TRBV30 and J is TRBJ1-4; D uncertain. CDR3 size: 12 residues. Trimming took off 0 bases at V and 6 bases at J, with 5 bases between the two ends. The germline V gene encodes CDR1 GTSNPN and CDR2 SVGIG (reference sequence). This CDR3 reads CAWSVTDEKLFF. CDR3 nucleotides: TGTGCCTGGAGTGTAACCGATGAAAAACTGTTTTTT.

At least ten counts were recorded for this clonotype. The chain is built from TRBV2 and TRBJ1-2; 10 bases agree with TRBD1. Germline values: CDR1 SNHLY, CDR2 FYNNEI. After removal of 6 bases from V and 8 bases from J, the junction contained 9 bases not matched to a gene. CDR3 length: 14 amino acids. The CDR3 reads CASSPGQGMRGYTF. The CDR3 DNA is TGTGCCAGCAGCCCGGGACAGGGGATGAGGGGCTACACCTTC.

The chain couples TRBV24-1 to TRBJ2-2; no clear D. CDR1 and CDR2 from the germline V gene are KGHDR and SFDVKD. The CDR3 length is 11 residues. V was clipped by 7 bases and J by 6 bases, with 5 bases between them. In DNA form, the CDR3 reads TGTGCCACCAGAAACGCCGGGGAGCTGTTTTTT. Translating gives CATRNAGELFF.

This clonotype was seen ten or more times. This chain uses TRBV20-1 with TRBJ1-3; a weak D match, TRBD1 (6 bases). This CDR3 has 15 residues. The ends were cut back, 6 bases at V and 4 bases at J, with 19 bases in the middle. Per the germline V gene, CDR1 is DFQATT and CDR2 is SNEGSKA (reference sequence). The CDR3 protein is CSARPAGEYGNTIYF. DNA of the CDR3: TGCAGTGCCCGGCCGGCAGGGGAATACGGAAACACCATATATTTT.

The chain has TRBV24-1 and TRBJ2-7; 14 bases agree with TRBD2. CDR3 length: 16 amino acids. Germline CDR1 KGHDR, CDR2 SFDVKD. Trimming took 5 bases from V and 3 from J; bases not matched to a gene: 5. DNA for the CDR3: TGTGCCACCAGTGGACTGGGGACTAGCGGGAGCTACGAGCAGTACTTC. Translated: CATSGLGTSGSYEQYF.

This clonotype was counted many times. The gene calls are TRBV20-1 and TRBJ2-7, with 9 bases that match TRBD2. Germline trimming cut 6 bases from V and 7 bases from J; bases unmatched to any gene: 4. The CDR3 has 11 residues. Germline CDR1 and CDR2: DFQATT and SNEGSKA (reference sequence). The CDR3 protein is CSARLAAEQYF. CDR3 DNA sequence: TGCAGTGCCAGACTAGCGGCAGAGCAGTACTTC.

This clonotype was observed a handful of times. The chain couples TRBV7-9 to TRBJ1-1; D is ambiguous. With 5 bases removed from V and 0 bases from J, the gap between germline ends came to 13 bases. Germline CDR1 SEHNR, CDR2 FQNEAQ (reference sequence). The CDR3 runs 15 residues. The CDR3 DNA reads TGTGCCAGCAGCAAGGACGGATACATGAACACTGAAGCTTTCTTT. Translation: CASSKDGYMNTEAFF.

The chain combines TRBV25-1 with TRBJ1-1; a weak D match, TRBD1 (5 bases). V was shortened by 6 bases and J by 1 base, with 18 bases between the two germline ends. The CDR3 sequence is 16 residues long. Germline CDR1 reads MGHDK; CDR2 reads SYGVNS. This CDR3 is CASSVIGDGENTEAFF. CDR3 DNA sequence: TGTGCCAGCAGCGTGATAGGGGACGGAGAGAACACTGAAGCTTTCTTT.

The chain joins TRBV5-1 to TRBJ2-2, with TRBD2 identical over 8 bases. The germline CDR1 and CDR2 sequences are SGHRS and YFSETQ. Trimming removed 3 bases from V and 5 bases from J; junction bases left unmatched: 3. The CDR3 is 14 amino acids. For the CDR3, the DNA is TGCGCCAGCAGCTCGGGACTAGAGACCGGGGAGCTGTTTTTT. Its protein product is CASSSGLETGELFF.

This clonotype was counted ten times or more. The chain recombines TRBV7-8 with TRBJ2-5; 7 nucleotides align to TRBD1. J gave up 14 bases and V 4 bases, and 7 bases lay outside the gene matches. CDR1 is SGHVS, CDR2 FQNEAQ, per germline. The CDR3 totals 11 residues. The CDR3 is CASSSTGFFYF. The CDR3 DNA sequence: TGTGCCAGCAGCTCGACAGGGTTTTTCTACTTC.

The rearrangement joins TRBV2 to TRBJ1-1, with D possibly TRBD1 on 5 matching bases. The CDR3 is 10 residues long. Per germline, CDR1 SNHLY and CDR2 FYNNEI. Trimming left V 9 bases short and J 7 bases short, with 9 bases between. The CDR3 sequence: CARGGFEAFF. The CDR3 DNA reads TGTGCCAGGGGGGGGTTTGAAGCTTTCTTT. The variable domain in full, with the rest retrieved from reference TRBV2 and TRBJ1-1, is EPEVTQTPSHQVTQMGQEVILRCVPISNHLYFYWYRQILGQKVEFLVSFYNNEISEKSEIFDDQFSVERPDGSNFTLKIRSTKLEDSAMYFCARGGFEAFFGQGTRLTVV.

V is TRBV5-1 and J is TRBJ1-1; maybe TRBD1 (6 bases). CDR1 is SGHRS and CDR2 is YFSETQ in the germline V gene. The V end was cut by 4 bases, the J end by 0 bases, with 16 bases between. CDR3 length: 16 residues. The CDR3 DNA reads TGCGCCAGCAGCATTCAGACAGGATTAATGAACACTGAAGCTTTCTTT. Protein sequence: CASSIQTGLMNTEAFF. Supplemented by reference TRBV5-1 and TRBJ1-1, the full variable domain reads KAGVTQTPRYLIKTRGQQVTLSCSPISGHRSVSWYQQTPGQGLQFLFEYFSETQRNKGNFPGRFSGRQFSNSRSEMNVSTLELGDSALYLCASSIQTGLMNTEAFFGQGTRLTVV.

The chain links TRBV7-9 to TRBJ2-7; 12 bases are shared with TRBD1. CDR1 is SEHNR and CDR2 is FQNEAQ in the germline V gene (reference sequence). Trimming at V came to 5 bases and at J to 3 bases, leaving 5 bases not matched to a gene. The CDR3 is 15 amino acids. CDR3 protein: CASSVGTGGVYEQYF. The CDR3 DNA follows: TGTGCCAGCAGCGTCGGGACAGGGGGCGTCTACGAGCAGTACTTC.

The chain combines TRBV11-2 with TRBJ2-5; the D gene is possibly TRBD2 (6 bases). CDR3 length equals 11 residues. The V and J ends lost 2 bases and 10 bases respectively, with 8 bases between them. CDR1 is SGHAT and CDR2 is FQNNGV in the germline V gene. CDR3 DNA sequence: TGTGCCAGCAGCTTATCGGAGGGCCAGTACTTC. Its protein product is CASSLSEGQYF.

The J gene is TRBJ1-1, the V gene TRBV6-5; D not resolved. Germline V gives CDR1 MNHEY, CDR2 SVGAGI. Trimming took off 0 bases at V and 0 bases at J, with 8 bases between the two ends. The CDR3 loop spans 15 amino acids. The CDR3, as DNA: TGTGCCAGCAGTTACTCGGGTCAGATGAACACTGAAGCTTTCTTT. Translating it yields CASSYSGQMNTEAFF.

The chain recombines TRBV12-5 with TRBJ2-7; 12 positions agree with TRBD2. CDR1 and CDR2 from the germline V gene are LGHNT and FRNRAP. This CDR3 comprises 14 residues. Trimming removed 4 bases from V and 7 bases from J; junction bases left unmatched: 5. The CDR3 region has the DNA TGTGCTAGTGGTTCTAGCGGGAGGGCCGCGGAGCAGTACTTC. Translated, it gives CASGSSGRAAEQYF.

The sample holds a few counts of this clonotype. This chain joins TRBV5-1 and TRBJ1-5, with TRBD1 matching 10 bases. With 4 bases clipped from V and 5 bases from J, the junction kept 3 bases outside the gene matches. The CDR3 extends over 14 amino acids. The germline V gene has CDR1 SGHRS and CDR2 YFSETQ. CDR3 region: CASSIGQGDQPQHF. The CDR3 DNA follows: TGCGCCAGCAGCATTGGACAGGGGGATCAGCCCCAGCATTTT.

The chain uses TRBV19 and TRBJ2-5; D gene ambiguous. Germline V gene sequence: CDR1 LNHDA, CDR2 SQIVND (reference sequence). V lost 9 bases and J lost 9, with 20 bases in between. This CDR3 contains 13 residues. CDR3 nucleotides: TGTGCCAGCAGCCAGATGCGAGACCAGCCCCAGTACTTC. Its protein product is CASSQMRDQPQYF.

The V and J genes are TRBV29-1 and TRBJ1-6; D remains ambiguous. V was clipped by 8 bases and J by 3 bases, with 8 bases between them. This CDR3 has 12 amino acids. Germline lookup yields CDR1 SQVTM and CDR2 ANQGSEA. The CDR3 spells CSSRNYNSPLHF. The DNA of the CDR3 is TGCAGCTCCCGGAACTATAATTCACCCCTCCACTTT.